This T cell receptor (beta chain) was sequenced for a study of shared clonotypes between healthy human individuals. Overall study results and limits: When naive CD4 clonotypes were compared across four donors, about 4.8% were shared.

Note on this clone: Its antigen is unknown.

Profiling relied on immunoSEQ multiplex PCR, and the TCRdb table lists in-frame clones only, not all of them. The sample lists approximately 1.5 million clones, less than 99% occurring once. Donors were Caucasian adults residing in Nashville, Tennessee, USA. Germline lookup yields CDR1 MDHEN and CDR2 SYDVKM. The CDR3 runs 14 residues. V dropped 5 bases and J dropped 4; count of bases not matched to a gene: 7. Material for sequencing was naive CD4+ T cells sorted from blood. Described subset: CD45RA+ positively selected. This TCR was sampled from a young man in good health. V usage is TRBV28 and J usage is TRBJ1-2, with TRBD1 identical over 7 bases. CDR3 nucleotide sequence: TGTGCCAGCAGTCCCACAGGGGAGGGCTATGGCTACACCTTC. This encodes CASSPTGEGYGYTF.